A selection of T cell receptor beta chains follows, all from one sample in a study of control samples from healthy donors and cancer patients. Sequencing used immunoSEQ multiplex PCR; TCRdb keeps in-frame clones, though not all of them. Of fewer than 200,000 clones in the sample, around 90% were seen once. Sequencing input: blood. The receptors stem from a man aged 25-45 years in good health. Both conserved end residues are part of each CDR3. The D gene is left open where the match is weak. The size entry is marked missing in some rows and otherwise reads once, few, many or a size class.

DNA | CDR3 | size | V | D | J
TGTGCCATCAGTGAAGGGCAGCGAAGCACAGATACGCAGTATTTT | CAISEGQRSTDTQYF | . | TRBV10-3 | . | TRBJ2-3
TGTGCCAGCAGTTTTGACCGGGGCTACACCTTC | CASSFDRGYTF | . | TRBV12-3/TRBV12-4 | . | TRBJ1-2
TGTGCCAGCAGCACCCGACCGACTAGCGGGGATAAAGAGACCCAGTACTTC | CASSTRPTSGDKETQYF | . | TRBV7-9 | TRBD2 | TRBJ2-5
TGTGCCAGCAGTGACAGCAGGGGGCGGGTGATGAACACTGAAGCTTTCTTT | CASSDSRGRVMNTEAFF | . | TRBV6-1 | TRBD1 | TRBJ1-1
TGTGCCAGCAGCTTACCCCGACTAACCTATAATTCACCCCTCCACTTT | CASSLPRLTYNSPLHF | once | TRBV7-8 | . | TRBJ1-6
TGTGCCAGCAGCTTGAACACCGGGGAGCTGTTTTTT | CASSLNTGELFF | . | TRBV5-4 | . | TRBJ2-2
TGTGCCAGCAGTTATACAGGGGGCAGGGAGACCCAGTACTTC | CASSYTGGRETQYF | . | TRBV6-5 | TRBD1 | TRBJ2-5
TGTGCCAGCTCACCAAGGGAGTTTAACTATGGCTACACCTTC | CASSPREFNYGYTF | . | TRBV18 | . | TRBJ1-2
TGTGCCAGTAGCTGGGAGGGGAACACTGAAGCTTTCTTT | CASSWEGNTEAFF | . | TRBV19 | . | TRBJ1-1
TGTGCCAGCAGCTCGAGCCGGGGTGAGACCCAGTACTTC | CASSSSRGETQYF | once | TRBV7-2 | . | TRBJ2-5
TGTGCCTGGACCCAGCGGGCCCCCTACGAGCAGTACTTC | CAWTQRAPYEQYF | . | TRBV30 | . | TRBJ2-7
TGTGCCAGCAGCCCCGTCGGGGACAGGGGGAAGCAAGGGACCCAGTACTTC | CASSPVGDRGKQGTQYF | . | TRBV28 | TRBD1 | TRBJ2-5
TGTGCCACCAGCAGAGAAACCGGGAACAGCCCCTACGAGCAGTACTTC | CATSRETGNSPYEQYF | . | TRBV15 | . | TRBJ2-7
TGTGCCAGCAGTGAAGAACGAAGCGGGAGAACGACAGATACGCAGTATTTT | CASSEERSGRTTDTQYF | few | TRBV6-1 | TRBD2 | TRBJ2-3
TGTGCCAGCAGTGCCGAGCGGGGGACAGGGTTTCTCTATACGCAGTATTTT | CASSAERGTGFLYTQYF | . | TRBV6-1 | . | TRBJ2-3
TGTGCCAGCAGGGACAGGGAAAGCAATCAGCCCCAGCATTTT | CASRDRESNQPQHF | . | TRBV6-6 | TRBD1 | TRBJ1-5
TGTGCCAGCAGTTACTCGACAGGGGGTCCCTACAATGAGCAGTTCTTC | CASSYSTGGPYNEQFF | once | TRBV6-5 | TRBD1 | TRBJ2-1
TGTGCCAGCAGCTCAGGACTAGGGGTCGAGACCCAGTACTTC | CASSSGLGVETQYF | once | TRBV9 | TRBD2 | TRBJ2-5
TGCGCCAGCAGTCGACTAGCGGGGTTCTCCTACGAGCAGTACTTC | CASSRLAGFSYEQYF | . | TRBV10-2 | TRBD2 | TRBJ2-7
TGCGCCAGCAGCTTGGGGGGACTGGGAAATCAGCCCCAGCATTTT | CASSLGGLGNQPQHF | . | TRBV5-1 | . | TRBJ1-5
TGTGCCACCAGTCCCGGGTTCAATCAGCCCCAGCATTTT | CATSPGFNQPQHF | . | TRBV24-1 | . | TRBJ1-5
TGCGCCAGCAGCTTGGAAGCGGTCCCATCCACAGATACGCAGTATTTT | CASSLEAVPSTDTQYF | . | TRBV5-1 | . | TRBJ2-3
TGTGCCAGCAGCTTAGCGCAGGAAGCTTTCTTT | CASSLAQEAFF | . | TRBV7-2 | . | TRBJ1-1
TGTGCCAGCAGCTTAGGGGGTAATGAAAAACTGTTTTTT | CASSLGGNEKLFF | . | TRBV7-9 | . | TRBJ1-4
TGTGCCAGCAGCCAGGCGGGGCGGGACCGAGACACAGATACGCAGTATTTT | CASSQAGRDRDTDTQYF | . | TRBV4-2 | . | TRBJ2-3
TGTGCCTGGAGTGTGGGCATTTCCTATGGCTACACCTTC | CAWSVGISYGYTF | . | TRBV30 | . | TRBJ1-2
TGTGCCAGCAGTCCAGCGGGGGGCGGTGGCTACACCTTC | CASSPAGGGGYTF | . | TRBV12-3/TRBV12-4 | . | TRBJ1-2
TGCGCCAGCAGTGAGGAGACAGGGGCTTCACCCCTCCACTTT | CASSEETGASPLHF | . | TRBV10-2 | TRBD1 | TRBJ1-6
TGTGCCAGCAGCTTCGGAACATCTGCGACCGGGGAGCTGTTTTTT | CASSFGTSATGELFF | once | TRBV7-9 | . | TRBJ2-2
TGTGCCAGCAGCCAAGAAAGCGGTTCCTACAATGAGCAGTTCTTC | CASSQESGSYNEQFF | . | TRBV3-1/TRBV3-2 | . | TRBJ2-1
TGCGCCAGCAGCTTGGAACAGCCCGAAGCTGAAGCTTTCTTT | CASSLEQPEAEAFF | . | TRBV5-1 | . | TRBJ1-1
TGTGCCAGCAGCGTAGTAGTAGCGGGAGGGGAGTACGAGCAGTACTTC | CASSVVVAGGEYEQYF | . | TRBV9 | TRBD2 | TRBJ2-7